This TCR beta chain is from a study of CD8+ T cells in alopecia areata. Study overall: Each day, treated patients took oral tofacitinib twice, at 5 to 10 mg per dose.

The sorting of PBMCs gave CD4+ and CD8+ T cells. Study observations and caveats: Normal scalp had lower clonality than lesional scalp, with alopecia totalis/universalis lesions showing this most strongly. Resident alphabeta T cells of normal skin are also sequenced in scalp samples.

Sequencing templates came from extracted RNA that was reverse transcribed into cDNA. Method: immunoSEQ multiplex PCR; TCRdb's copy keeps in-frame clones and lacks some. The table lists 220,000 or so clones, 57% of them singletons. Points on this clone: Its cognate antigen is unknown. In the same sample, other DNA sequences code for this CDR3.

The sequencing here drew on CD4+ T cells sorted from blood, taken at week 0. The TCR originated in a human donor with alopecia areata.

The CDR3 nucleotides are TGTGCCATCAGTGAGGTCAACACTGAAGCTTTCTTT. Encoded protein: CAISEVNTEAFF. The chain has TRBV10-3 and TRBJ1-1; D is unclear. This CDR3 spans 12 amino acids. Germline CDR1 ENHRY, CDR2 SYGVKD. V was cut by 2 bases and J by 2 bases, with 3 bases left in between.